This T cell receptor (beta chain) came from a study of high-grade serous ovarian cancer treatment subgroups. Looking at the study overall: Each sample yielded on average around 7,300 unique TCR beta rearrangements from about 15,000 reads.

The CDR3 sequence is 16 residues long. CDR1 is KGHSH and CDR2 is LQKENI in the germline V gene. Trimming shortened V by 6 bases and J by 0 bases, and 12 bases separated the two germline ends. TCRdb's table, derived via immunoSEQ multiplex PCR, lists solely in-frame clones and lacks some. The sample has some 40,000 clones; 79% are singletons. Tumor samples were obtained before definitive surgery or chemotherapy. The V gene is TRBV18, the J gene TRBJ2-6, with D hard to call. Sequencing was done on a sample of tumor tissue. This receptor was identified in a human donor with high-grade serous ovarian cancer. CDR3 residues: CASSLGTHSGANVLTF. CDR3 sequence (DNA): TGTGCCAGCTCCCTCGGCACGCACTCTGGGGCCAACGTCCTGACTTTC.